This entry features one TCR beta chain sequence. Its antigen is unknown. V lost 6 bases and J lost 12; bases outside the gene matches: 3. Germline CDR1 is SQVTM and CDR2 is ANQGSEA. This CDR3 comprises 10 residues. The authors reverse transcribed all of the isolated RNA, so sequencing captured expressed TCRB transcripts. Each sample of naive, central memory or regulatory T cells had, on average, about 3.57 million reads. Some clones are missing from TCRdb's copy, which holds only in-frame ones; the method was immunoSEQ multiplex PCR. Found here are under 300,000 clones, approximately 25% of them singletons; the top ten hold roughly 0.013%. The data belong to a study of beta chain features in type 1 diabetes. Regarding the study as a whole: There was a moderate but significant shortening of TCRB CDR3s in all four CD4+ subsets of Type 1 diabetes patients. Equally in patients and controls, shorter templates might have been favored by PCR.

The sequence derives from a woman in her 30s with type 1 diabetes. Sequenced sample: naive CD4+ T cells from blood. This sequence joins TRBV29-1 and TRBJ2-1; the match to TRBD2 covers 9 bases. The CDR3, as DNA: TGCAGCGTGGGGACTAGCTGGCAGTTCTTC. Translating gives CSVGTSWQFF.